A selection of T cell receptor beta chains follows, all from one sample in a study of regulatory T cells in long-lasting Graves disease. TCRdb re-derived calls from the multiplex PCR reads in MiXCR, one entry per CDR3 protein. The sample lists 400,000 to 500,000 distinct CDR3 sequences; roughly 21% were seen once. Sequencing used peripheral blood mononuclear cells (PBMCs), obtained when the disease was refractory, from a patient treated with antithyroid drugs. These receptors all come from a female donor with Graves disease. CDR3s include the opening cysteine and the closing phenylalanine or tryptophan. D genes are given only for firm matches. Clone sizes are given selectively: once, few, many, or a class where the clone is expanded.

d_gene,v_gene,j_gene,abundance,CDR3aa,CDR3nt
-,TRBV20-1,TRBJ1-5,many,CSARVGQLWGFRGSDQPQHF,TGCAGTGCTAGAGTGGGTCAACTTTGGGGGTTCAGGGGATCGGATCAGCCCCAGCATTTT
-,TRBV2,TRBJ2-4,many,CASSRQGGVAKNIQYF,TGTGCCAGCAGTCGTCAGGGTGGGGTAGCCAAAAACATTCAGTACTTC
-,TRBV28,TRBJ2-7,-,CASRLASEQYF,TGTGCCAGCAGACTAGCTTCCGAGCAGTACTTC
-,TRBV28,TRBJ2-7,-,CGGASYEQYF,TGTGGGGGGGCCTCTTACGAGCAGTACTTC
TRBD1,TRBV5-5,TRBJ2-5,-,CASPGTVQETQYF,TGTGCCAGTCCAGGGACAGTCCAAGAGACCCAGTACTTC
TRBD1,TRBV11-1,TRBJ2-7,many,CASSYGQGLSYEQYF,TGTGCCAGCAGCTACGGACAGGGACTGTCCTACGAGCAGTACTTC
-,TRBV6-1,TRBJ1-2,few,CASSPRARDGYTF,TGTGCCAGCAGCCCTAGGGCTCGCGATGGCTACACCTTC
-,TRBV2,TRBJ2-3,once,CASRGTSTDTQYF,TGTGCCAGCCGGGGTACTAGCACAGATACGCAGTATTTT
TRBD1,TRBV9,TRBJ1-4,few,CASSTGGTGVEKLFF,TGTGCCAGCAGCACCGGCGGGACAGGGGTTGAAAAACTGTTTTTT
TRBD2,TRBV7-9,TRBJ2-3,few,CASSSLGAGGLDTQYF,TGTGCCAGCAGCTCCCTAGGAGCGGGGGGTTTGGATACGCAGTATTTT
-,TRBV24-1,TRBJ2-4,-,CATSDLWGRLAKNIQYF,TGTGCCACCAGTGATTTGTGGGGGCGGCTAGCCAAAAACATTCAGTACTTC
-,TRBV27,TRBJ2-5,many,CASYSLGAAQETQYF,TGTGCCAGCTACTCCCTTGGGGCGGCCCAAGAGACCCAGTACTTC
-,TRBV12-3/TRBV12-4,TRBJ2-2,-,CASSLGSSTGELFF,TGTGCCAGCAGTTTGGGTTCATCTACCGGGGAGCTGTTTTTT
-,TRBV27,TRBJ1-5,many,CASSPGSGWNQPQHF,TGTGCCAGCAGCCCGGGCAGCGGCTGGAATCAGCCCCAGCATTTT
TRBD1,TRBV5-1,TRBJ1-4,many,CASNKGQGGEKLFF,TGCGCCAGCAACAAAGGACAGGGTGGTGAAAAACTGTTTTTT
TRBD1,TRBV2,TRBJ1-1,many,CASSALPTGEAFF,TGTGCCAGCAGTGCCCTCCCGACAGGGGAAGCTTTCTTT
-,TRBV28,TRBJ1-5,few,CASSPPGYSSQPQHF,TGTGCCAGCAGTCCGCCAGGGTATAGCAGTCAGCCCCAGCATTTT
TRBD1,TRBV28,TRBJ1-2,many,CASSLFVRGETEDFF,TGTGCCAGCAGTTTATTTGTCAGGGGGGAGACAGAGGATTTCTTC
-,TRBV29-1,TRBJ1-2,few,CSVAGGLRYGYTF,TGCAGCGTTGCTGGCGGACTGCGGTATGGCTACACCTTC
-,TRBV30,TRBJ1-2,few,CAWAGEKHYGYTF,TGTGCCTGGGCAGGGGAGAAGCACTATGGCTACACCTTC
TRBD1,TRBV28,TRBJ2-6,many,CASSLRQGFSGANVLTF,TGTGCCAGCAGTTTGAGACAGGGGTTTTCTGGGGCCAACGTCCTGACTTTC
-,TRBV7-2,TRBJ1-2,-,CASSLFGPGSIGYTF,TGTGCCAGCAGCTTATTTGGCCCCGGCTCGATCGGCTACACCTTC
TRBD1,TRBV29-1,TRBJ2-7,-,CSVDRGGEQYF,TGCAGCGTGGACAGGGGGGGCGAGCAGTACTTC
TRBD1,TRBV4-1,TRBJ1-1,-,CASSQPPGQAFF,TGCGCCAGCAGCCAGCCGCCGGGACAGGCTTTCTTT
-,TRBV29-1,TRBJ1-2,few,CSTSFSGAYGYTF,TGCAGCACTTCGTTCTCGGGGGCTTATGGCTACACCTTC
TRBD1,TRBV19,TRBJ1-5,few,CASSIDGTGFQPQHF,TGTGCCAGTAGTATAGACGGGACAGGGTTCCAGCCCCAGCATTTT
-,TRBV27,TRBJ2-6,-,CTSTPGPILSSGANVLTF,TGTACCAGCACCCCGGGACCGATCCTTAGCTCTGGGGCCAACGTCCTGACTTTC
-,TRBV2,TRBJ1-4,many,CASTPRGSTNEKLFF,TGTGCCAGCACACCCAGGGGCTCCACAAATGAAAAACTGTTTTTT
TRBD1,TRBV5-1,TRBJ1-5,few,CARQGYQPQHF,TGCGCCAGACAGGGGTACCAGCCCCAGCATTTT
-,TRBV28,TRBJ1-1,many,CASRWGETEAFF,TGTGCCAGCAGGTGGGGCGAGACTGAAGCTTTCTTT
-,TRBV5-6,TRBJ2-7,-,CASSLRQGINEQYF,TGTGCCAGCAGCTTGAGGCAGGGGATTAACGAGCAGTACTTC
-,TRBV28,TRBJ2-7,-,CASSAPYGGPYEQYF,TGTGCCAGCAGCGCCCCTTACGGGGGCCCCTACGAGCAGTACTTC
-,TRBV27,TRBJ1-4,many,CASRPPTTAKLFF,TGTGCCAGCAGGCCACCAACCACCGCTAAACTGTTTTTT
TRBD2,TRBV27,TRBJ2-7,-,CASSLWASGGGEQYF,TGTGCCAGCAGTTTATGGGCTAGCGGGGGGGGCGAGCAGTACTTC
-,TRBV20-1,TRBJ2-7,many,CSASQGYEQYF,TGCAGTGCTAGCCAGGGTTACGAGCAGTACTTC
-,TRBV3-1,TRBJ1-2,-,CASSHVGGDAGGGYTF,TGTGCCAGCAGTCACGTTGGGGGGGACGCCGGCGGTGGCTACACCTTC
TRBD1,TRBV28,TRBJ1-1,many,CASSLYTGDTEAFF,TGTGCCAGCAGTCTATACACAGGGGACACTGAAGCTTTCTTT
-,TRBV9,TRBJ2-6,-,CASSVTPTSGANVLTF,TGTGCCAGCAGCGTGACCCCAACCTCTGGGGCCAACGTCCTGACTTTC
TRBD2,TRBV28,TRBJ2-7,many,CATRPGGKTSYEQYF,TGTGCCACTCGGCCGGGGGGGAAAACCTCCTACGAGCAGTACTTC
TRBD1,TRBV10-3,TRBJ2-5,many,CATSGQGESRGWTQYF,TGTGCCACCTCGGGACAGGGTGAATCTAGGGGCTGGACCCAGTACTTC
TRBD1,TRBV28,TRBJ1-2,-,CASSSRQGSYTF,TGTGCCAGCAGTTCCCGACAGGGCTCCTACACCTTC
TRBD1,TRBV6-1,TRBJ1-5,many,CASRFGTGDNQPQHF,TGTGCCAGCCGATTCGGGACAGGAGACAATCAGCCCCAGCATTTT